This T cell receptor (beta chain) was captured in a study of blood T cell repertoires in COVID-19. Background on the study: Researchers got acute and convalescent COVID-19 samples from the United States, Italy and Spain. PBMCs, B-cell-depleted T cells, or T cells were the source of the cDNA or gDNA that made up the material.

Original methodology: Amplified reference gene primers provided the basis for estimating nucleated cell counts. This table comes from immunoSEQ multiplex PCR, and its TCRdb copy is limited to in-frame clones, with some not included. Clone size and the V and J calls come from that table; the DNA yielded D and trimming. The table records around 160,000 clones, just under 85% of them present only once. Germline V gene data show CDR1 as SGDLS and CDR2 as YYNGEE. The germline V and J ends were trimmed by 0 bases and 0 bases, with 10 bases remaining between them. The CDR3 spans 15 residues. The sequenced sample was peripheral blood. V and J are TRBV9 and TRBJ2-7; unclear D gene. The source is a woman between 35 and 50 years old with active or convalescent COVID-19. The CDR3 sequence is CASSVGGSYSYEQYF. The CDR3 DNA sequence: TGTGCCAGCAGCGTAGGAGGCTCCTACTCCTACGAGCAGTACTTC. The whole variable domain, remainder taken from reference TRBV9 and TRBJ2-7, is DSGVTQTPKHLITATGQRVTLRCSPRSGDLSVYWYQQSLDQGLQFLIQYYNGEERAKGNILERFSAQQFPDLHSELNLSSLELGDSALYFCASSVGGSYSYEQYFGPGTRLTVT.